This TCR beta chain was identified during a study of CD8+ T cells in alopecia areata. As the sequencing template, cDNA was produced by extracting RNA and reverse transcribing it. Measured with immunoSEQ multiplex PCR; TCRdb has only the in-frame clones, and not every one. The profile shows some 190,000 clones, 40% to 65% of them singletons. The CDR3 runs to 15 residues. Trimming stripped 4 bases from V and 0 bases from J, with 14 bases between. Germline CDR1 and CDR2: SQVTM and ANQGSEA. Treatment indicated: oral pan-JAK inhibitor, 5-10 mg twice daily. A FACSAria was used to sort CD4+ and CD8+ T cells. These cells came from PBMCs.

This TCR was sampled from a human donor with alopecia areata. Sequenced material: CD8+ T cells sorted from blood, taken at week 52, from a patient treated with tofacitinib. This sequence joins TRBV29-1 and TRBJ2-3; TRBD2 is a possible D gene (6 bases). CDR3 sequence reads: CSVARGLRSTDTQYF. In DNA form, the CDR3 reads TGCAGCGTTGCTAGGGGACTGAGGAGCACAGATACGCAGTATTTT.